The T cell receptor (beta chain) under discussion was sequenced for a study of blood T cell repertoires in COVID-19. Study at large: Specimens from acute and convalescent COVID-19 originated in the United States, Italy and Spain. PBMCs, B-cell-depleted T cells, or T cells were the source of the cDNA or gDNA that made up the material.

Followed over time, Seattle patients had been enrolled while infection was active. CDR1 is SQVTM and CDR2 is ANQGSEA in the germline V gene. CDR3 size: 13 residues. V was cut by 8 bases and J by 7 bases, with 19 bases left in between. The authors' processing: It was from reference gene primer amplification that nucleated cell counts were estimated. Measured with immunoSEQ multiplex PCR; TCRdb has only the in-frame clones, and not every one. The V and J calls and the clone size are those of that table, but D and trimming were determined from the DNA. The sample contains over 200,000 clones, roughly four fifths of which appear only once.

This rearrangement joins TRBV29-1 to TRBJ2-3; possible D gene TRBD2, 5 bases. What was sequenced was peripheral blood. This clonotype was sampled from a woman of 80 years or more with COVID-19, enrolled during active disease. The CDR3 sequence: CSYAGGDTNTQYF. DNA of the CDR3: TGCAGCTACGCGGGTGGGGATACAAATACGCAGTATTTT.